The 31 T cell receptor beta chains below all came from one sample that was sequenced in a study of beta chain features in type 1 diabetes. Notes on the study in general: TCRB CDR3 length was moderately but significantly reduced in all four CD4+ subsets of Type 1 diabetes patients.

For these TCRs, the target antigens are not known. Sequenced material consisted of expressed TCRB transcripts (all of the isolated RNA was reverse transcribed). TCRdb's copy holds only in-frame clones and misses some; the assay was immunoSEQ multiplex PCR. The sample contains around 300,000 clones, approximately 15% of which appear only once. The source material was naive CD4+ T cells from blood. These receptors all come from a man between 18 and 29 years old with type 1 diabetes.

This clone was detected only a few times. This rearrangement joins TRBV5-4 to TRBJ2-3, with a tentative D call TRBD1 (5 bases). This CDR3 contains 15 residues. Trimming left V 1 base short and J 2 bases short, with 11 bases between. Germline V gene sequence: CDR1 SGHNT, CDR2 YYREEE (reference sequence). The CDR3 sequence is CASSLNTGLTDTQYF. The DNA for the CDR3 is TGTGCCAGCAGCTTGAATACAGGTCTCACAGATACGCAGTATTTT.

This clone was detected only a few times. This chain links TRBV11-2 with TRBJ2-1, with D possibly TRBD2 on 6 matching bases. CDR3 length: 17 amino acids. In germline, CDR1 is SGHAT, CDR2 FQNNGV. V was cut by 4 bases and J by 3 bases, with 19 bases left in between. The CDR3: CASSSGPGRTNYNEQFF. CDR3 sequence (DNA): TGTGCCAGCAGCTCCGGCCCTGGGAGGACAAACTACAATGAGCAGTTCTTC.

This sequence joins TRBV21-1 and TRBJ2-4; the DNA was not used to check the table's D call, TRBD1. TRBV21-1 is a pseudogene segment. The CDR3 length is 14 residues. Written as DNA, the CDR3 is TGTGCCAGCAGCACGGACAGGGTATGGAACATTCAGTACTTC. Its protein is CASSTDRVWNIQYF.

This chain joins TRBV30 and TRBJ1-3; possibly TRBD1 for D (5 bases). This CDR3 has 12 residues. The germline V gene has CDR1 GTSNPN and CDR2 SVGIG (reference sequence). Trimming removed 5 bases at V and 4 bases at J, with 9 bases between. The CDR3: CAWGGRGNTIYF. CDR3 sequence (DNA): TGTGCCTGGGGGGGGAGAGGAAACACCATATATTTT.

This clone was counted between two and nine times. The J gene is TRBJ2-7, the V gene TRBV7-2; D possibly corresponds to TRBD2 (5 bases). This CDR3 has 14 residues. The ends were cut back, 1 base at V and 5 bases at J, with 12 bases in the middle. The V gene's germline CDR1 is SGHTA and CDR2 FQGNSA. The CDR3, as DNA: TGTGCCAGCAGCTTAGTATGGAGGAACGACGAGCAGTACTTC. It translates to CASSLVWRNDEQYF.

This clone was counted between two and nine times. The chain is built from TRBV28 and TRBJ2-7, with 12 bases lining up with TRBD2. This CDR3 contains 16 residues. Germline V gene data show CDR1 as MDHEN and CDR2 as SYDVKM. V was clipped by 2 bases and J by 5 bases; unmatched bases: 7. DNA for the CDR3: TGTGCCAGCAGTTTAGGCGCTAGCGGGAGGGTCCACGAGCAGTACTTC. Amino acid sequence: CASSLGASGRVHEQYF. Complete variable domain (other parts from reference TRBV28 and TRBJ2-7): DVKVTQSSRYLVKRTGEKVFLECVQDMDHENMFWYRQDPGLGLRLIYFSYDVKMKEKGDIPEGYSVSREKKERFSLILESASTNQTSMYLCASSLGASGRVHEQYFGPGTRLTVT.

This clone has just a few counts. This chain connects TRBV30 to TRBJ2-2; 7 bases align to TRBD2. The V gene's germline CDR1 is GTSNPN and CDR2 SVGIG (reference sequence). Trimming cost V 5 bases and J 3 bases; bases outside gene matches: 6. This CDR3 has 14 amino acids. The CDR3 is CAWDGGEDTGELFF. CDR3 DNA: TGTGCCTGGGATGGGGGGGAGGACACCGGGGAGCTGTTTTTT.

The chain has TRBV28 and TRBJ1-6; the D gene is possibly TRBD1 (6 bases). The CDR3 is made up of 13 amino acids. Per germline, CDR1 MDHEN and CDR2 SYDVKM. Trimming shortened V by 6 bases and J by 11 bases, and 14 bases separated the two germline ends. The CDR3 region has the DNA TGTGCCAGCAGAACAGGGTTCTCGGCACCCCTCCACTTT. Protein sequence: CASRTGFSAPLHF. Full variable domain (remainder filled in from reference TRBV28 and TRBJ1-6): DVKVTQSSRYLVKRTGEKVFLECVQDMDHENMFWYRQDPGLGLRLIYFSYDVKMKEKGDIPEGYSVSREKKERFSLILESASTNQTSMYLCASRTGFSAPLHFGNGTRLTVT.

This clone has only a few counts. V usage is TRBV30 and J usage is TRBJ1-3, with D possibly matching TRBD1 (6 bases). Germline V gives CDR1 GTSNPN, CDR2 SVGIG (reference sequence). The V end was cut by 4 bases, the J end by 1 base, with 14 bases between. The CDR3 is 15 residues long. CDR3 region: CAWNYGGASGNTIYF. The CDR3 coding sequence is TGTGCCTGGAACTATGGGGGCGCATCTGGAAACACCATATATTTT.

This clone showed up just a few times. The CDR3 bases are TGTGCCAGCTCACGAGACTTACAACTAGCCAAAAACATTCAGTACTTC. Encoded protein: CASSRDLQLAKNIQYF. V is TRBV18 and J is TRBJ2-4; D ambiguous. This CDR3 region has 16 residues. Trimming removed 4 bases from V and 0 bases from J, with 13 bases in between. Germline V gives CDR1 KGHSH, CDR2 LQKENI.

This clone has just a few counts. The chain carries TRBV6-6 and TRBJ1-5; tentative D call: TRBD1 (5 bases). The germline CDR1 and CDR2 sequences are MNHNY and SVGAGI (reference sequence). V gave up 5 bases and J gave up 2 bases, with 13 bases separating them. The CDR3 spans 15 residues. CDR3 nucleotides: TGTGCCAGCAGTACCGCAGGGAATGGCAATCAGCCCCAGCATTTT. This gives the protein CASSTAGNGNQPQHF.

The table lists this clone with a few counts. This rearrangement joins TRBV18 to TRBJ2-5; maybe TRBD2 (6 bases). The CDR3 covers 13 residues. V was pared by 5 bases and J by 2 bases, with 9 bases between. Germline loops: CDR1 KGHSH, CDR2 LQKENI. As DNA, the CDR3 is TGTGCCAGCTCAAGGGACTTGCAAGAGACCCAGTACTTC. This sequence encodes CASSRDLQETQYF.

The rearrangement joins TRBV28 to TRBJ1-2, with a possible D match to TRBD1 (6 bases). This CDR3 contains 12 residues. The germline V gene has CDR1 MDHEN and CDR2 SYDVKM. V lost 5 bases and J 7 bases, leaving 11 bases between the germline ends. DNA of the CDR3: TGTGCCAGCAGTACGGGGGGCCTTGGCTACACCTTC. This translates into CASSTGGLGYTF.

This clone occurred a few times. The V and J genes are TRBV4-2 and TRBJ1-1; tentative D call: TRBD1 (6 bases). This CDR3 comprises 17 residues. The germline CDR1 and CDR2 sequences are LGHNA and YNFKEQ. Trimming took off 1 base at V and 0 bases at J, with 15 bases between the two ends. The CDR3 sequence is CASSQVGGADLNTEAFF. DNA for the CDR3: TGTGCCAGCAGCCAAGTTGGGGGGGCGGACTTGAACACTGAAGCTTTCTTT.

The rearrangement joins TRBV29-1 to TRBJ2-1; 8 nucleotides agree with TRBD1. Germline V gene lookup returns CDR1 SQVTM and CDR2 ANQGSEA. The length of the CDR3 is 14 residues. Unmatched junction bases numbered 6, after V lost 4 bases and J lost 4 bases. The CDR3 DNA sequence: TGCAGCGTTGTTAATACAGGGGGTTACAATGAGCAGTTCTTC. Translated: CSVVNTGGYNEQFF.

This clone was detected only a few times. V usage is TRBV11-2 and J usage is TRBJ2-3, with D perhaps TRBD2 (5 bases). Per the germline V gene, CDR1 is SGHAT and CDR2 is FQNNGV. The CDR3 totals 13 residues. The V end lost 4 bases, the J end lost 3 bases, and 8 bases lay between the germline ends. The CDR3 here is CASSYRGTDTQYF. CDR3 in DNA: TGTGCCAGCAGCTACCGAGGGACAGATACGCAGTATTTT.

This clone was detected a few times. The junction and the germline gene differ at one end; a read error may be behind it. This chain connects TRBV11-2 to TRBJ2-7; 10 bases are shared with TRBD1. The CDR3 spans 14 residues. Germline V lookup: CDR1 SGHAT, CDR2 FQNNGV. CDR3 loop: CASSLDRTGQGTFF. CDR3 sequence (DNA): TGTGCCAGCAGCTTAGATCGCACGGGACAGGGGACATTCTTC.

This CDR3 is CASSPGQAQNTEAFF. CDR3 bases: TGCGCCAGCAGCCCCGGACAGGCACAGAACACTGAAGCTTTCTTT. The rearrangement links TRBV5-1 to TRBJ1-1; the match to TRBD1 covers 7 bases. The trim removed 4 bases at V and 1 base at J, leaving 7 bases unmatched. Germline lookup yields CDR1 SGHRS and CDR2 YFSETQ. CDR3 size: 15 residues.

The V and J genes are TRBV28 and TRBJ2-7, with D hard to call. Germline assignment: CDR1 MDHEN and CDR2 SYDVKM. V was cut by 6 bases and J by 0 bases, with 18 bases left in between. The CDR3 is made up of 16 amino acids. For the CDR3, the DNA is TGTGCCAGCAGCCCAGCAGGCAGTGGCGCCTCCTACGAGCAGTACTTC. Encoded protein: CASSPAGSGASYEQYF.

This clone was observed a handful of times. The rearrangement joins TRBV30 to TRBJ2-7, with D maybe TRBD2 (5 bases). The CDR3 is 13 amino acids. The germline gives CDR1 GTSNPN, CDR2 SVGIG (reference sequence). CDR3 DNA: TGTGCTCGGGCGGGCAGTACCTCCTACGAGCAGTACTTC. This codes for CARAGSTSYEQYF.

This chain joins TRBV15 and TRBJ1-2; weak D call: TRBD1 (5 bases). The CDR3 is 14 residues long. Germline CDR1 LNHNV, CDR2 YYDKDF (reference sequence). V shed 2 bases and J shed 4 bases, with 11 bases lying between them. As DNA, the CDR3 is TGTGCCACCAGCAGACCTCAAGGGGTCTATGGCTACACCTTC. Amino acid sequence: CATSRPQGVYGYTF.

Only a few counts were recorded for this clone. This chain links TRBV5-1 with TRBJ1-1, with a weak D call TRBD1 (5 bases). With 5 bases removed from V and 5 bases from J, the gap between germline ends came to 22 bases. Germline CDR1 reads SGHRS; CDR2 reads YFSETQ. The CDR3 covers 16 residues. DNA for the CDR3: TGCGCCAGCAGATATGACGGTAGGGGAACGTGGACTGAAGCTTTCTTT. Residues: CASRYDGRGTWTEAFF.

This chain uses TRBV5-4 with TRBJ2-7, with a weak D call TRBD2 (6 bases). In germline, CDR1 is SGHNT, CDR2 YYREEE (reference sequence). Deletions cut 7 bases from V and 6 bases from J, with 14 bases between. CDR3 length: 12 amino acids. The CDR3 loop reads CASADPGGEQYF. CDR3 nucleotides: TGTGCCAGCGCGGACCCCGGGGGCGAGCAGTACTTC.

V and J are TRBV5-3 and TRBJ2-5, with 7 bases lining up with TRBD2. TRBV5-3 is recorded as an ORF, its role being uncertain. CDR3 length: 16 residues. V was pared by 3 bases and J by 3 bases, with 11 bases of the junction left unmatched. The CDR3, as DNA: TGTGCCAGAAGCTGCGACCGGGACTACGATAAAGAGACCCAGTACTTC. Its translation is CARSCDRDYDKETQYF.

This sequence joins TRBV20-1 and TRBJ2-1; D unresolved. V lost 6 bases and J 10 bases, leaving 10 bases between the germline ends. The germline CDR1 and CDR2 sequences are DFQATT and SNEGSKA (reference sequence). The CDR3 runs to 10 residues. The CDR3 protein is CSAKRPEQFF. The CDR3 nucleotides are TGCAGTGCAAAGCGACCAGAGCAGTTCTTC.

This clone was observed a few times. Other DNA sequences from this sample encode an identical CDR3 as well. The V call is TRBV7-2, the J call TRBJ2-7, with 8 bases identical to TRBD2. The CDR3 runs 14 residues. V lost 3 bases and J lost 2; bases outside the gene matches: 3. Germline V gives CDR1 SGHTA, CDR2 FQGNSA. The CDR3 loop is CASSFTSGPYEQYF. For the CDR3, the DNA is TGTGCCAGCAGCTTCACTAGCGGCCCCTACGAGCAGTACTTC.

V and J are TRBV28 and TRBJ1-1; 9 bases line up with TRBD1. CDR1 is MDHEN, CDR2 SYDVKM, per germline. The junction had 10 bases not matched to a gene; V was cut back by 6 bases and J by 8 bases. CDR3 size: 14 residues. Here the CDR3 reads CASSSGQGRLEAFF. CDR3 in DNA: TGTGCCAGCAGCTCGGGACAGGGCCGTTTGGAAGCTTTCTTT.

This clone was observed a few times. The rearrangement joins TRBV27 to TRBJ2-5, with D uncertain. This CDR3 has 13 amino acids. The V end lost 5 bases, the J end lost 2 bases, and 9 bases lay between the germline ends. Germline-derived CDR1 and CDR2 are MNHEY and SMNVEV (reference sequence). The CDR3, as DNA: TGTGCCAGCAGTATCTCCCGGCAAGAGACCCAGTACTTC. As protein: CASSISRQETQYF.

This clone has a handful of counts. The chain uses TRBV11-2 and TRBJ2-5, with TRBD1 identical over 9 bases. Per the germline V gene, CDR1 is SGHAT and CDR2 is FQNNGV. V lost 4 bases, J lost 5 bases, and 8 bases stayed unmatched. The CDR3 has 15 residues. CDR3 sequence reads: CASSSNRGRGETQYF. CDR3 nucleotides: TGTGCCAGCAGCTCCAACAGGGGGCGAGGGGAGACCCAGTACTTC.

The V gene is TRBV11-2, the J gene TRBJ1-3; D remains unclear. The germline V gene has CDR1 SGHAT and CDR2 FQNNGV. V lost 3 bases, J lost 0 bases, and 9 bases lay in between. The CDR3 is made up of 15 amino acids. This CDR3 reads CASSFSLASGNTIYF. In nucleotides, the CDR3 is TGTGCCAGCAGCTTCAGTCTGGCCTCTGGAAACACCATATATTTT.

This clone was counted only a few times. This chain links TRBV19 with TRBJ2-5; a possible D gene is TRBD2 (6 bases). Germline V gives CDR1 LNHDA, CDR2 SQIVND (reference sequence). V dropped 2 bases and J dropped 4 bases, with 8 bases sitting between them. The CDR3 totals 13 residues. The CDR3 DNA sequence: TGTGCCAGTAGTATAAGGCGGGGAGAGACCCAGTACTTC. Amino acid sequence: CASSIRRGETQYF.